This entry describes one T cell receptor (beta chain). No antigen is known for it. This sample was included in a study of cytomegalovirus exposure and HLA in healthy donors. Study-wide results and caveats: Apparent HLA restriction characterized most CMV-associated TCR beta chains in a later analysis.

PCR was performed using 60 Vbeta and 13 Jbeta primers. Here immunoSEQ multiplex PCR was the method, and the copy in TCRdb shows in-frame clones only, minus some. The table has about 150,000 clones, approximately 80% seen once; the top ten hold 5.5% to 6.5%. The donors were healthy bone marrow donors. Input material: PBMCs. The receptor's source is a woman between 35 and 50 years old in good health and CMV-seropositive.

The CDR3 sequence: CASSGRTSGSRNIQYF. In nucleotides, the CDR3 is TGTGCCAGCAGCGGACGGACTAGCGGGAGTCGGAACATTCAGTACTTC. The chain combines TRBV11-3 with TRBJ2-4, with 13 bases lining up with TRBD2. J lost 7 bases, V lost 5 bases, and 8 bases had no gene match. CDR1 SGHNT and CDR2 YENEEA come from the germline V gene. The CDR3 loop spans 16 amino acids.